The rows below give T cell receptor beta chains drawn from one sample of a study of T cell repertoires in cytomegalovirus infection. No antigen is known for these receptors. From the reads, TCRdb called clonotypes with MiXCR, one entry per CDR3 protein. The sample includes about 89,000 distinct CDR3 sequences, roughly 29% seen only once; the top ten take 71%. The input for sequencing was CD8+ T cells from cultured PBMCs, taken from culture after CMV antigen stimulation. The receptors derive from a human donor in good health (CMV status not recorded). Some clones in this sample may be carry-over from other donors' samples. Both conserved end residues are part of each CDR3.

v_call cdr3_aa
TRBV20-1 CSAHGENTEAFF
TRBV19 CASSIWGHPSTDTQYF
TRBV5-6 CASSSGLLNTEAFF
TRBV27 CASSLRQGRYNEQFF
TRBV19 CASSIGQTMNTEAFF
TRBV2 CASSDPTGGIRTNEKLFF
TRBV7-9 CASSSPDSYEQYF
TRBV28 CASRPGLTPATEAFF
TRBV9 CATEGGGIWETQYF
TRBV7-6 CASSLVTGGEAFF
TRBV11-1 CASSPDSVILSQKTQYF
TRBV6-5 CASSYGRGVEQFF
TRBV28 CASSDRTGPYEQYF
TRBV5-6 CASSFEAGASTDTQYF
TRBV6-6 CATMTRALHF
TRBV11-3 CAPPQVQETQYF
TRBV11-2 CASSSGPTDTQYF
TRBV11-2 CASSSATGWAGELFF
TRBV7-2 CASSLAEYTEAFF
TRBV4-1 CASSQDELSNYGYTF
TRBV7-9 CASSPGVGLATSHEQYF
TRBV7-6 CASSPTSGRRDSPLHF
TRBV6-2/TRBV6-3 CASSYGTESTEEQYF
TRBV20-1 CSASWTGKTEAFF
TRBV20-1 CSARTGNSYEQYF
TRBV2 CASTSGPAQETQYF